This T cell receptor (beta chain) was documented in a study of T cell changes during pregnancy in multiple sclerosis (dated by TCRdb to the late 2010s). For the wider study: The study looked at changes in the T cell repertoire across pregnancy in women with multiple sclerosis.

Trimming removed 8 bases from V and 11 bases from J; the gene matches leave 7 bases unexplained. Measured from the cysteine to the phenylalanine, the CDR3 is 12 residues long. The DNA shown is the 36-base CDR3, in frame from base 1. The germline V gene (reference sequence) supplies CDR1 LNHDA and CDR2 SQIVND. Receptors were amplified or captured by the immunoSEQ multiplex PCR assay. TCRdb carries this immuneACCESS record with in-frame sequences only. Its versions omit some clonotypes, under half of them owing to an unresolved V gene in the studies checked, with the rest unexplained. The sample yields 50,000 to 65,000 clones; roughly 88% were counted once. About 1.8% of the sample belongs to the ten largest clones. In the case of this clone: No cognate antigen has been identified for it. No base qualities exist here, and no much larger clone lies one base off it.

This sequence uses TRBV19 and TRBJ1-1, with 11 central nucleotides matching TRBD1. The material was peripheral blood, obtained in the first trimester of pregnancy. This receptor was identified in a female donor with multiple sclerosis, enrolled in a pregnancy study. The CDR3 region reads CASGDRGVLAFF. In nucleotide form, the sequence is TGTGCCAGTGGGGACAGGGGGGTTCTGGCTTTCTTT.